This T cell receptor (beta chain) was captured by sequencing in a study of blood T cell repertoires in COVID-19. Study-wide background: T cells, B-cell-depleted T cells, or PBMCs provided the cDNA or gDNA that served as material.

The method was immunoSEQ multiplex PCR; TCRdb's version includes in-frame clones alone and lacks a portion of them. The table records a few hundred thousand clones, 88% of them present only once. The V gene's germline CDR1 is SNHLY and CDR2 FYNNEI. V lost 5 bases to trimming and J lost 0 bases; unmatched junction nucleotides: 4. The CDR3 spans 15 residues. The chain combines TRBV2 with TRBJ2-1, with 7 bases lining up with TRBD1. Material for sequencing was peripheral blood. This clonotype was sampled from a man in his 70s with acute or convalescent COVID-19. The CDR3 DNA reads as TGTGCCAGCAGTCAAAGACAGGGCTCCTACAATGAGCAGTTCTTC. It yields the protein CASSQRQGSYNEQFF.